Sequencing of this T cell receptor beta chain was carried out in a study of T-cell memory formation after mild COVID-19. Notes on the study in general: Second-wave clones with a day 37 peak had unconfirmed SARS-CoV-2 specificity. Detection of some responders pre-infection suggested pre-existing cross-reactive memory T cells participated.

TCR alpha and TCR beta cDNA libraries carrying sample barcodes and UMIs came from 5'RACE with constant-segment primers. TCRdb fed the 5' RACE reads into MiXCR, producing one record per CDR3 protein. The repertoire includes 80,000 to 130,000 distinct CDR3 sequences, around 10% of them detected once, and roughly two fifths sits in the top ten. The CDR3 totals 13 residues. Germline CDR1 and CDR2: SGHTA and FQGNSA. The V end was cut by 5 bases, the J end by 3 bases, with 10 bases between. This clonotype showed up just a few times. Antigen unknown. Specimen: PBMCs or a T cell subset sorted from them (not recorded which). The chain joins TRBV7-2 to TRBJ1-2, with D perhaps matching TRBD1 (5 bases). The TCR was taken from a man aged 18 to 29 who had mild COVID-19 (a few samples of this study predate the infection). Cell type and time point are not known. In DNA, the CDR3 is TGTGCCAGCAGCCTTGGGGGGGACTATGGCTACACCTTC. It encodes CASSLGGDYGYTF.